This T cell receptor (beta chain) was recovered during a study of OX40 agonist ivuxolimab in advanced cancers. Concerning the study at large: Ivuxolimab was a fully human IgG2 agonistic monoclonal antibody targeting the costimulatory receptor OX40 (CD134). In the dose-escalation cohort, 70% to 90% of patients were male, and the mean age was around 65 years with a range of roughly 23 to 79. Of the roughly 51 patients in dose escalation, around 19 had hepatocellular carcinoma, around 15 had melanoma, 9 had renal cell carcinoma and 9 had head and neck cancer. Partial responses occurred in three dose-escalation patients, of whom one had hepatocellular carcinoma and two had cutaneous melanoma. The paper describes the monotherapy dose-escalation part (N ≈ 49 patients) of the phase I trial of ivuxolimab. Intravenous ivuxolimab was administered to patients every 2 weeks at six dose levels: 0.01, 0.1, 0.3, 1.5, 3 and 10 mg/kg. Prior anti-PD-1, anti-PD-L1 or anti-CTLA-4 therapy was permitted, and 40% to 50% of dose-escalation patients had received checkpoint inhibitors. Peripheral TCRbeta sequencing was intended to test whether TCR sequence diversity was altered and clonal T-cell expansion was caused by ivuxolimab. The full study reports these points: At doses from 0.1 to 3.0 mg/kg, clonal expansion was seen in both CD4+ and CD8+ blood T cells between baseline and week 6. The antigen specificity of the peripheral T cells that underwent clonal expansion was not determined. Low levels of normalized T-cell clonal expansion were also shown by some nonresponding patients. In the 0.1-3.0 mg/kg groups, partial responders were among the patients with the lowest normalized peripheral clonal expansion, particularly in CD8+ T cells. After ivuxolimab, more expanded clones were found on average in CD8+ T cells than in CD4+ T cells.

For sequencing of the TCRbeta CDR3 region, genomic DNA was extracted from the sorted cells. The immunoSEQ Assay was used for sequencing of TCRbeta CDR3 regions. TCRdb's version of the immuneACCESS table is confined to in-frame rearrangements and falls short of the full clone set. An unresolved V gene accounts for under half of the shortfall where checked; the remainder is of unknown origin. For this sample there are about 58,000 clones; 80% to 90% appear just once. Clones ranked in the top ten supply 0.7% to 0.8% of the sample. According to the germline V gene, CDR1 reads SGHNT and CDR2 reads YENEEA. Germline trimming: 5 bases from V, 6 bases from J; junction bases outside gene matches: 2. The CDR3, from cysteine to phenylalanine, totals 13 residues. The entry retains the CDR3 DNA only, 39 bases that are in frame from base 1. Regarding this clone: This receptor's antigen is unknown. One base away there is no much larger clone; base qualities are not given.

The trial excluded patients who had a history of autoimmune disease or who were on systemic immunosuppression. Peripheral blood for TCR sequencing was collected from all dose cohorts at baseline, on cycle 4 day 1, and on cycle 7 day 1. Samples were obtained from an open-label, multicenter, first-in-human phase I dose-escalation trial of ivuxolimab. Adults with locally advanced or metastatic melanoma, renal cell, hepatocellular, or head and neck squamous cell carcinoma were enrolled in the trial. Before TCR sequencing, CD4+ T cells and CD8+ T cells from peripheral blood were sorted into separate populations.

The chain is made from TRBV11-3 and TRBJ2-2, and 8 bases in between align with TRBD1. Sequencing was performed on CD4+ or CD8+ T cells sorted from blood, taken in a trial of the OX40 agonist ivuxolimab. The sequence was obtained from an adult with an advanced solid tumor such as melanoma, head and neck, liver or kidney cancer. The nucleotides are TGTGCCAGCAGCCGACAGGGGCCCGGGGAGCTGTTTTTT. Its product reads: CASSRQGPGELFF.